Sequencing of this T cell receptor beta chain was carried out in a study of cytomegalovirus exposure and HLA in healthy donors. Study details: In a previous analysis, some 120 million unique TCR beta sequences were found from 170 million or so T cells. Membership in the Caucasian-associated ancestry cluster was found for 81% of approximately 380 genotyped donors.

The study, taken as a whole, reports: In a later analysis, at a false discovery rate of 0.05, fewer than 20,000 TCR beta sequences were associated with HLA alleles. Three of the chains that were CMV-associated were confirmed in vitro to be specific for CMV antigens.

Use of 60 Vbeta and 13 Jbeta primers characterized the PCR. Profiled with immunoSEQ multiplex PCR; TCRdb holds only in-frame clones, not every one. The sample contains about 130,000 clones, roughly four fifths of which appear only once. V was pared by 8 bases and J by 2 bases, with 9 bases of the junction left unmatched. Germline V gene sequence: CDR1 MNHNS, CDR2 SASEGT. This CDR3 contains 15 residues. This clone came up once. The antigen is not known. The clonotype was recovered from a male donor in good health and CMV-seronegative. The sequenced sample consisted of PBMCs. The chain recombines TRBV6-1 with TRBJ2-5, with 9 positions matching TRBD1. CDR3 region: CASGMDRGTQETQYF. The CDR3, as DNA: TGTGCCAGCGGCATGGACAGGGGTACGCAAGAGACCCAGTACTTC.